This T cell receptor (beta chain) was sequenced in a study of blood T cell repertoires in COVID-19. Study details: T cells, B-cell-depleted T cells, or PBMCs supplied cDNA or gDNA.

Germline V lookup: CDR1 SGHAT, CDR2 FQNNGV. Trimming cost V 5 bases and J 4 bases, with 17 bases left between them. The CDR3 has 15 residues. The age range of participants was about 18 to 95 years, with residence in about two dozen US areas. For recovered donors of Cohort 3, there were two negative PCRs, clearance, or symptom resolution. TCRdb keeps only in-frame clones here, not all; method: immunoSEQ multiplex PCR. Of about 180,000 clones in the sample, roughly 85% are singletons; the top ten hold around 9.5%. The TCR originated in a young woman who had recovered from COVID-19. The source material was PBMCs or T cells enriched from blood (not recorded which). This chain links TRBV11-2 with TRBJ2-5; weak D call: TRBD1 (7 bases). CDR3 DNA sequence: TGTGCCAGCAGCACCTCAGGGACAGCGGGAGAGACCCAGTACTTC. This gives the protein CASSTSGTAGETQYF.